This entry concerns a single T cell receptor beta chain. Its antigen has not been determined. No much larger clone exists at a distance of one base, and base qualities are not known. This specimen comes from a study of human T cells and chemical hapten exposure (dated by TCRdb to the early 2020s). Regarding the study in general: For sensitization, 2% DPC in acetone was applied to an approximately 2 cm by approximately 2 cm area of upper inner arm skin. Throughout the study period of roughly five months, patients also received therapeutic DPC doses to the scalp every week. Patch testing on the upper back used Finn chambers containing 0.01% DPC, with scoring done after 6 days according to International Contact Dermatitis Research Group standards. The patient cohort, mostly female, included alopecia areata with under or over 50% scalp involvement, alopecia totalis and alopecia universalis. Libraries were combined into a pool for sequencing, and differences in TCR yield between samples came mainly from small differences in library volumes within the pool. Peripheral blood TCR repertoire changes were tracked in vivo in alopecia patients during primary and secondary sensitization to the hapten diphenylcyclopropenone (DPC). Blood was sampled from patients pre-sensitization (week 0) and at 2, 6 and about 24 weeks after DPC sensitization. For TCR sequencing, blood came from 25 to 35 alopecia patients at anywhere from one to four time points (pre-sensitization, 2, 6 and 24 weeks). The study at large found these results: After repeated subsampling, changes were observed in the strength of the expansion versus patch-test correlation and in the threshold at which the correlation became significant. Because every patient had alopecia, a presumed autoimmune disease, the patients' immune response might differ from that of healthy individuals. DPC sensitization did not change the number of TCRs with a frequency above 1 in 1000, and there was no evidence of changes in global repertoire structure. The number of PT1 expanded TCRs positively correlated with patch test score, significant at thresholds 8, 16 and 32 but not 4. Significantly more large CDR3 similarity clusters were formed by expanded TCRs than by pre-sensitization or healthy control sets, consistent with antigen-driven responses.

The library was obtained by RACE. Sequencer: NextSeq 500. During library preparation, unique molecular identifiers were attached to individual cDNA molecules so that TCRs could be counted quantitatively and reproducibly. Each blood RNA sample was used to sequence both TCR alpha and TCR beta chains. Under the source paper's analysis protocol: A median of around 100,000 TCRs per sample was observed, with a range of about 20,000 to 750,000. V, J and CDR3 annotation of the TCR reads was carried out using the Decombinator software suite. Every sample was subsampled to the same number of TCRs (28,000) for the PS versus PT1 abundance plots. Expanded TCRs were defined as absent before sensitization and observed at least eight times at the 2-week time point. TCRdb reanalyzed the raw reads on its own, using fastp at Q25 for trimming and MiXCR for clone calling, and kept in-frame beta chains. Merged by CDR3 protein, the rows form single entries marked with the most common genes and DNA. TCRdb, not the authors, supplied the V and J calls. The sample includes about 400,000 distinct CDR3 sequences, with roughly 6.3% observed a single time. The leading ten clones occupy around 6% of the sample.

The sample's time point, from its label and the paper: patch test 2, 6 weeks after DPC sensitization. The treatment or condition tag for this specimen amounts to: therapeutic diphenylcyclopropenone sensitization with weekly scalp DPC. At every patch-test visit, the blood draw took place before the patch test was put on. To be eligible, patients had to be aged 18 to 70, diagnosed with alopecia and judged suitable for DPC therapy, while pregnant patients were excluded. Unfractionated whole blood was collected in Tempus Blood RNA tubes, and total RNA was extracted from that blood. CDR1 and CDR2 are read off the germline V gene (reference sequence) as DFQATT and SNEGSKA. Taken from cysteine to phenylalanine, the CDR3 has 14 residues. The CDR3 DNA has 42 bases and is translated from base 1. V lost 6 bases and J lost 4 bases; the stretch between them is 19 bases long.

The sequence was obtained from a woman aged 18-35 years with alopecia areata. Some clones in this sample may be carry-over from other donors' samples. This specimen consisted of whole blood, obtained in connection with sensitization to the hapten diphenylcyclopropenone (DPC). The rearranged chain carries TRBV20-1 and TRBJ2-7; the D segment could be TRBD2, given 6 matching bases. The DNA reads as follows: TGCAGTGCCGGCTTTACTAGCAGGTTTTACGAGCAGTACTTC. It is translated as CSAGFTSRFYEQYF.